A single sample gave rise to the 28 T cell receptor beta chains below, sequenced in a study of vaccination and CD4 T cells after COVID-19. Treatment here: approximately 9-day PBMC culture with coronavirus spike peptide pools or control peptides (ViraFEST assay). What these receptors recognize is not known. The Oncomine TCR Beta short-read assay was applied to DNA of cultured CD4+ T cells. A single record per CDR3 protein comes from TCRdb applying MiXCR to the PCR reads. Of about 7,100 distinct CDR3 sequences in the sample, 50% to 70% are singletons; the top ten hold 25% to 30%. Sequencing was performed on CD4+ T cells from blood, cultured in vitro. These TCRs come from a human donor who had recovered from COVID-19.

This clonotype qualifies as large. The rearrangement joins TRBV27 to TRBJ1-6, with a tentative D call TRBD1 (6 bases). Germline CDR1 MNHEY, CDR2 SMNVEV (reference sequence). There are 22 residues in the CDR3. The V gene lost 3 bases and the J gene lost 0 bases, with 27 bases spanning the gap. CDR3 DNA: TGTGCCAGCAGTTTTGACCCGCCGTGGGGCAGGGGACGAAGCTCCTATAATTCACCCCTCCACTTT. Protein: CASSFDPPWGRGRSSYNSPLHF.

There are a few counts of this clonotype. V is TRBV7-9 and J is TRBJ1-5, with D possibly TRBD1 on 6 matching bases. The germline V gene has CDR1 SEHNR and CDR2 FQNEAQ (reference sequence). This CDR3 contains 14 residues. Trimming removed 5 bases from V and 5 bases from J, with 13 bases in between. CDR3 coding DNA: TGTGCCAGCAGCCTTACAGGGTTATATCAGCCCCAGCATTTT. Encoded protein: CASSLTGLYQPQHF.

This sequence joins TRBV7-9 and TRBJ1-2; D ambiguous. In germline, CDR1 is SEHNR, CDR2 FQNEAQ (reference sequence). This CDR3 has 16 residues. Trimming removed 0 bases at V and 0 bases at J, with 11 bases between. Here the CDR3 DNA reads TGTGCCAGCAGCTTAGCGCGGGGAGGGCCTAACTATGGCTACACCTTC. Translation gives CASSLARGGPNYGYTF.

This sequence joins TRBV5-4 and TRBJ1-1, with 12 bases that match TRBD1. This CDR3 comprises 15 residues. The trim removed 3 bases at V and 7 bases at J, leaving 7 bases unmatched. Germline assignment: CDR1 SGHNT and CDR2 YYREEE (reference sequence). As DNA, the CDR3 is TGTGCCAGCAGCTCGGGGGACAGGGGGCTTATTGAAGCTTTCTTT. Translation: CASSSGDRGLIEAFF.

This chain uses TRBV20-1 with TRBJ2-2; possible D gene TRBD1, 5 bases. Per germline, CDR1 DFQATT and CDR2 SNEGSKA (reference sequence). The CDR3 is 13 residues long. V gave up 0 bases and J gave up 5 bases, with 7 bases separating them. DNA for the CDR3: TGCAGTGCTAGAGATTCAGGGACCGGGGAGCTGTTTTTT. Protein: CSARDSGTGELFF.

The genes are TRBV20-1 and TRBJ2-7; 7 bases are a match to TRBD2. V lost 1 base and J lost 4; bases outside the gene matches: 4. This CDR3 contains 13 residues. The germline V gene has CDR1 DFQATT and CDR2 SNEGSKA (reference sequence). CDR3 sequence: CSARADGGYEQYF. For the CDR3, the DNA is TGCAGTGCTAGAGCGGACGGGGGGTACGAGCAGTACTTC.

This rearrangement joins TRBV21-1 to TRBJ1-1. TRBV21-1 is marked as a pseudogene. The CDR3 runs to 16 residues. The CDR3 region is CASSKASGGEDTEAFF. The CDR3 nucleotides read TGTGCCAGCAGCAAGGCGTCGGGGGGGGAGGACACTGAAGCTTTCTTT.

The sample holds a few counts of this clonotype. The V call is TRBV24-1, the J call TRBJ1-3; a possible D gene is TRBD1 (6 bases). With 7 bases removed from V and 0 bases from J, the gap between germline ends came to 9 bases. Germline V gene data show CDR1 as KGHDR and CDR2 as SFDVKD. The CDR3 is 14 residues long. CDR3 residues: CATSGQNSGNTIYF. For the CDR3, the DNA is TGTGCCACCAGCGGACAGAACTCTGGAAACACCATATATTTT.

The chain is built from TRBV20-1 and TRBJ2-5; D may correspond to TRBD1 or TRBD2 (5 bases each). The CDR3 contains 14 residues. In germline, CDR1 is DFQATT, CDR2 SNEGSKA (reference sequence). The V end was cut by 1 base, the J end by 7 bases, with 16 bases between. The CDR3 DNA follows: TGCAGTGCTAGAGTCGGTTTCCGGGGCGGGACCCAGTACTTC. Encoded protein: CSARVGFRGGTQYF.

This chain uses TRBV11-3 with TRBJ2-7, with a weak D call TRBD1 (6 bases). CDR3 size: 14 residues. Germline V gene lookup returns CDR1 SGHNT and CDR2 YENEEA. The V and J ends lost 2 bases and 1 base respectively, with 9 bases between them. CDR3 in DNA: TGTGCCAGCAGCTTATGGGACATATCCTACGAGCAGTACTTC. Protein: CASSLWDISYEQYF.

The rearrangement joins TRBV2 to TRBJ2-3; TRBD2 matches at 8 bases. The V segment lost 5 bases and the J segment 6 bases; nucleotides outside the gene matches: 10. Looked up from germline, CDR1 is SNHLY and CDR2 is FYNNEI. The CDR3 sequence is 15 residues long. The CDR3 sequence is CASSRELAGLDTQYF. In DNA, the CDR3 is TGTGCCAGCAGTCGAGAATTAGCGGGGTTGGATACGCAGTATTTT.

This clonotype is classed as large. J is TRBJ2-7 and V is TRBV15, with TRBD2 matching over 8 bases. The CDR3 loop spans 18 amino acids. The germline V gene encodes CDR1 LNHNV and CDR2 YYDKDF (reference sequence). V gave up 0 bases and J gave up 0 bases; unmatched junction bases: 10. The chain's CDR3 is CATSRDRGSGTTSYEQYF. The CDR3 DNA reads TGTGCCACCAGCAGAGATCGGGGTAGCGGGACCACCTCCTACGAGCAGTACTTC.

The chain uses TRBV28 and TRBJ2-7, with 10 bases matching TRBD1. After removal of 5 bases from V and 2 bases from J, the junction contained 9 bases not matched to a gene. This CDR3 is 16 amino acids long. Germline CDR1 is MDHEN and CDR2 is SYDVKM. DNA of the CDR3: TGTGCCAGCAGTATTTTACCGGGACAGGGGACCTACGAGCAGTACTTC. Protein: CASSILPGQGTYEQYF.

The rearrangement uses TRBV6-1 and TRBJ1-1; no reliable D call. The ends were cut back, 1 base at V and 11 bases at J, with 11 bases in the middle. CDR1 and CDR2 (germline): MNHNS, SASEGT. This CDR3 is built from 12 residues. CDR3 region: CASSEGAPGAFF. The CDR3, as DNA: TGTGCCAGCAGTGAAGGTGCCCCGGGGGCTTTCTTT.

CDR3 nucleotides: TGCAGTGCTATATTGGAAGGGGGCTATGGCTACACCTTC. Translated: CSAILEGGYGYTF. J is TRBJ1-2 and V is TRBV20-1; the D gene is possibly TRBD1 (6 bases). V was shortened by 4 bases and J by 4 bases, with 13 bases between the two germline ends. The CDR3 is made up of 13 amino acids. Germline CDR1 and CDR2: DFQATT and SNEGSKA (reference sequence).

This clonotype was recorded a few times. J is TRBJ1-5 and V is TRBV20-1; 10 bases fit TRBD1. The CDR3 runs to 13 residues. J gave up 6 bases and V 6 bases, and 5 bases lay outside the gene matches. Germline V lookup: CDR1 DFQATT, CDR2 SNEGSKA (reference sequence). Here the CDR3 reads CSAWDRGSQPQHF. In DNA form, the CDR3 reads TGCAGTGCGTGGGACAGGGGTAGTCAGCCCCAGCATTTT.

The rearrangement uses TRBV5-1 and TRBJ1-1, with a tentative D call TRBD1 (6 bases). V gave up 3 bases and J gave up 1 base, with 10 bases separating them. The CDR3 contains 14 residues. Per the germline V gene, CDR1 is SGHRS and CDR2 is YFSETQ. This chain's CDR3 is CASSSLTGNTEAFF. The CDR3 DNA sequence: TGCGCCAGCAGCTCGTTGACAGGGAACACTGAAGCTTTCTTT. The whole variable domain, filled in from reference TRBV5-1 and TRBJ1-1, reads KAGVTQTPRYLIKTRGQQVTLSCSPISGHRSVSWYQQTPGQGLQFLFEYFSETQRNKGNFPGRFSGRQFSNSRSEMNVSTLELGDSALYLCASSSLTGNTEAFFGQGTRLTVV.

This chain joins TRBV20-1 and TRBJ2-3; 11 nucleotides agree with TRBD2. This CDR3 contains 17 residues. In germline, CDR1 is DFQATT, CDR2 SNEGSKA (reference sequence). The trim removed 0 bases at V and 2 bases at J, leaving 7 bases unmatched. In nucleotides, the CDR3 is TGCAGTGCTAGAGATGTCCTAGCGGGGGGCATCACAGATACGCAGTATTTT. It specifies CSARDVLAGGITDTQYF.

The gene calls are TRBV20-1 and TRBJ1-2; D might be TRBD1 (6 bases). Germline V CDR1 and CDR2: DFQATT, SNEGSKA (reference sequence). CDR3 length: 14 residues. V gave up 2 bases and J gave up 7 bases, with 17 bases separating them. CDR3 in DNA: TGCAGTGCTAGACCACGACAGGCCCTCTCTGGCTACACCTTC. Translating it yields CSARPRQALSGYTF.

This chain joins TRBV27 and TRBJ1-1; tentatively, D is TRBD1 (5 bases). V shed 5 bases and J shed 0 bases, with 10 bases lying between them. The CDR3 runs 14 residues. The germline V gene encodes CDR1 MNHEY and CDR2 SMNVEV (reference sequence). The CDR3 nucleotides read TGTGCCAGCAGTCTCGAGGGGATGAACACTGAAGCTTTCTTT. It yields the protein CASSLEGMNTEAFF.

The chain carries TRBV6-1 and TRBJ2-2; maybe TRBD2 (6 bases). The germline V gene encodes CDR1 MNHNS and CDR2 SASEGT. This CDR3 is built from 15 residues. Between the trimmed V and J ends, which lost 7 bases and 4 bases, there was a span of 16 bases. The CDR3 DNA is TGTGCCAGCACCGACCTCGGGAGCGTCACCGGGGAGCTGTTTTTT. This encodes CASTDLGSVTGELFF.

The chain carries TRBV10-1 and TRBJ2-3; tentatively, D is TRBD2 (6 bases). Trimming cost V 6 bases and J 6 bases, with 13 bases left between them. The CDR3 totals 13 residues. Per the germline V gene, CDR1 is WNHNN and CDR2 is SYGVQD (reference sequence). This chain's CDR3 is CASSRLVPDTQYF. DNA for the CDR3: TGCGCCAGCAGCCGACTAGTTCCGGATACGCAGTATTTT.

The CDR3 region has the DNA TGCAGTGCCATCGCACGGCGGGTTTTCGGAGAGACCCAGTACTTC. It is translated as CSAIARRVFGETQYF. This rearrangement joins TRBV20-1 to TRBJ2-5; a possible D gene is TRBD2 (5 bases). The CDR3 runs to 15 residues. V was clipped by 6 bases and J by 4 bases, with 21 bases between them. From germline, CDR1 is DFQATT and CDR2 SNEGSKA (reference sequence).

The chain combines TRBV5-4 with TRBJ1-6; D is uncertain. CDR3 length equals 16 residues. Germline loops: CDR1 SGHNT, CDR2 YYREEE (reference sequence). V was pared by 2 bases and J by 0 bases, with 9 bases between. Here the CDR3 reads CASSLLQSSYNSPLHF. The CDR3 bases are TGTGCCAGCAGCTTACTACAGAGCTCCTATAATTCACCCCTCCACTTT.

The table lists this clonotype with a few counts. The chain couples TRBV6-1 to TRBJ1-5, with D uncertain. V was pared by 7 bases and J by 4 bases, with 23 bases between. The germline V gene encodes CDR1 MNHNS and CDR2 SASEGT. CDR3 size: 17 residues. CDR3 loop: CASTPSRPSVGNQPQHF. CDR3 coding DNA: TGTGCCAGCACCCCCAGCCGGCCGTCCGTGGGGAATCAGCCCCAGCATTTT.

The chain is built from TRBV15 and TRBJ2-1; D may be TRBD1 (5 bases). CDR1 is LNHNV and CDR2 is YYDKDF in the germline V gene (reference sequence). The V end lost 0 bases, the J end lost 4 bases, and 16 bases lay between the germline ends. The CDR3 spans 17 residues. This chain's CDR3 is CATSRELPGFRYNEQFF. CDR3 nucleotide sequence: TGTGCCACCAGCAGAGAACTGCCAGGGTTTCGTTACAATGAGCAGTTCTTC.

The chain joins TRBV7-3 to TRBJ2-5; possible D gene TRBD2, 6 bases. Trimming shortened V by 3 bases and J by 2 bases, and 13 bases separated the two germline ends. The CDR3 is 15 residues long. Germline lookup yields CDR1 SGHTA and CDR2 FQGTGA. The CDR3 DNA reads TGTGCCAGCAGCTTGGACGTCGGGGGACAAGAGACCCAGTACTTC. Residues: CASSLDVGGQETQYF.

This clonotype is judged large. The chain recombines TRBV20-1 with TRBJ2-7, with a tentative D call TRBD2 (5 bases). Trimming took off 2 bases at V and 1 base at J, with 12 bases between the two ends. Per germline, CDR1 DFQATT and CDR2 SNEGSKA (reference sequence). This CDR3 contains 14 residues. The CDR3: CSARSGSRSYEQYF. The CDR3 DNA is TGCAGTGCTAGATCGGGGTCGAGATCCTACGAGCAGTACTTC.